The rows below give T cell receptor beta chains drawn from one sample of a study of shared clonotypes between healthy human individuals. The protocol was immunoSEQ multiplex PCR, while the TCRdb copy is restricted to in-frame clones and leaves out a portion. The table records about 2.2 million clones, 80% to 95% of them present only once. Source material: naive CD8+ T cells from PBMCs. These receptors were taken from a man between 18 and 35 years old in good health. Some clones in this sample may be carry-over from other donors' samples. The CDR3 runs from the conserved cysteine through the conserved F or W. The D gene is left open where the match is weak. Clone size appears in some rows only: once, few, many, or a class for an expanded clone.

-	TRBJ2-7	TRBV6-5	-	TGTGCCAGCAGTTACTCTCTCCAGGGTTCCGAGCAGTACTTC	CASSYSLQGSEQYF
-	TRBJ2-2	TRBV9	-	TGTGCCAGCAGCGAGTGGACCACCGGGGAGCTGTTTTTT	CASSEWTTGELFF
-	TRBJ2-7	TRBV13	-	TGTGCCAGCAGCTTAAGGGGGGTGGGCGACGAGCAGTACTTC	CASSLRGVGDEQYF
-	TRBJ1-3	TRBV4-1	-	TGCGCCAGCAGCCCCGAAAGGGGGATTGGAAACACCATATATTTT	CASSPERGIGNTIYF
-	TRBJ1-4	TRBV15	-	TGTGCCACCAGCAGAGTAAGGGTGGCTAATGAAAAACTGTTTTTT	CATSRVRVANEKLFF
TRBD1	TRBJ1-2	TRBV18	-	TGTGCCAGCCTCCCGGGACAGGGAGTCCATGGCTACACCTTC	CASLPGQGVHGYTF
-	TRBJ2-7	TRBV28	-	TGTGCCAGCAGACAAACCGGGATATCCTACGAGCAGTACTTC	CASRQTGISYEQYF
TRBD2	TRBJ2-1	TRBV7-3	-	TGTGCCAGCAGCCTGGGCCGACTAGCGGGACTCTCCTACAATGAGCAGTTCTTC	CASSLGRLAGLSYNEQFF
TRBD2	TRBJ2-1	TRBV29-1	-	TGCAGCGTTACCGGGACTAGCGGGAGAGATCCCTACAATGAGCAGTTCTTC	CSVTGTSGRDPYNEQFF
-	TRBJ2-4	TRBV30	-	TGTGCCTGGAACCGGGGAGTGGAGAACATTCAGTACTTC	CAWNRGVENIQYF
-	TRBJ2-3	TRBV9	-	TGTGCCAGCAGCGTAGAAGGAACAAACACAGATACGCAGTATTTT	CASSVEGTNTDTQYF
-	TRBJ2-3	TRBV29-1	-	TGCAGCGTATGTGTACAACATACGCAGTATTTT	CSVCVQHTQYF
-	TRBJ2-2	TRBV7-9	-	TGTGCCAGCAGCTTAAGGGCGACAGCGTTGGCCGGGGAGCTGTTTTTT	CASSLRATALAGELFF
TRBD2	TRBJ2-7	TRBV29-1	-	TGCAGCGTCGCCCCTAGCGGCCTGCTCTACGAGCAGTACTTC	CSVAPSGLLYEQYF
-	TRBJ1-4	TRBV28	-	TGTGCCACCTCGGGGTCTCTGAGGGAGAGGGAACTGTTTTTT	CATSGSLRERELFF
TRBD2	TRBJ2-7	TRBV27	-	TGTGCCAGCAGTTCGGGACTAGCGGCCTACGAGCAGTACTTC	CASSSGLAAYEQYF
-	TRBJ2-3	TRBV27	-	TGTGCCAGCAGTTGGTCTAGCCTGTCGGCAGATACGCAGTATTTT	CASSWSSLSADTQYF
TRBD2	TRBJ2-1	TRBV6-5	-	TGTGCCAGCAGTTACTCCGCGGGAGGAGTGTACAATGAGCAGTTCTTC	CASSYSAGGVYNEQFF
-	TRBJ2-1	TRBV6-4	-	TGTGCCAGCAGTGACTCCGCCGACACGTTCGTTCTGGAGCAGTTCTTC	CASSDSADTFVLEQFF
-	TRBJ1-1	TRBV6-1	-	TGTGCCAGCAGTGAACATCAGGGGTTCGTCCCTGTGGCTGAAGCTTTCTTT	CASSEHQGFVPVAEAFF
TRBD1	TRBJ1-1	TRBV19	-	TGTGCCAGTAGTATATGGGACAGAGACACTGAAGCTTTCTTT	CASSIWDRDTEAFF
TRBD1	TRBJ2-5	TRBV11-2	-	TGTGCCAGCAGCTTAGATGTCAGGGGGGAGACCCAGTACTTC	CASSLDVRGETQYF
TRBD1	TRBJ2-2	TRBV4-3	-	TGCGCCAGCAGCCAAGCAGCAGGGGGCTATAGCGGGGAGCTGTTTTTT	CASSQAAGGYSGELFF
TRBD1	TRBJ2-7	TRBV28	-	TGTGCCAGCAGGTTAACAGGGGGGACCTCCTACGAGCAGTACTTC	CASRLTGGTSYEQYF
-	TRBJ2-3	TRBV19	-	TGTGCCAGCTATGGACAGTTCACAGATACGCAGTATTTT	CASYGQFTDTQYF
-	TRBJ2-7	TRBV11-3	-	TGTGCCAGCAGCCCAGGCGTCTCCTACGAGCAGTACTTC	CASSPGVSYEQYF
TRBD1	TRBJ2-7	TRBV10-3	-	TGTGCCATCAGTGGACCGGGACAGGGGATGAATGATGAATCCTACGAGCAGTACTTC	CAISGPGQGMNDESYEQYF
-	TRBJ2-1	TRBV9	-	TGTGCCAGCAGCGCTGGGGGGACGCCCGTAAATGAGCAGTTCTTC	CASSAGGTPVNEQFF
-	TRBJ2-7	TRBV7-9	-	TGTGCCAGCACCCCAGACAGAAGCAAATACGAGCAGTACTTC	CASTPDRSKYEQYF
-	TRBJ2-7	TRBV13	-	TGTGCCAGCAGCGAGGGCCTCGGGGTAGAGCAGTACTTC	CASSEGLGVEQYF
TRBD1	TRBJ2-1	TRBV9	-	TGTGCCAGCAGTTCCAACGACAGGGCCGTCCACAATGAGCAGTTCTTC	CASSSNDRAVHNEQFF
-	TRBJ2-3	TRBV4-2	-	TGTGCCAGCAGCCAAGGTATAGATACGCAGTATTTT	CASSQGIDTQYF
-	TRBJ2-3	TRBV9	-	TGTGCCAGCAGCTCCGGACAGTCTATCACAGATACGCAGTATTTT	CASSSGQSITDTQYF
-	TRBJ2-7	TRBV7-9	-	TGTGCCAGCAGTTCGGGGACCTACGAGCAGTACTTC	CASSSGTYEQYF
-	TRBJ2-7	TRBV7-8	-	TGTGCCAGCAGCGCTGGGGACTCCTACGAGCAGTACTTC	CASSAGDSYEQYF
-	TRBJ1-2	TRBV7-9	-	TGTGCCAGCAGCTTAGTCTCCGGGAGTTTAAATGGCTACACCTTC	CASSLVSGSLNGYTF
-	TRBJ2-7	TRBV27	-	TGTGCCAGCAGCCCAATAACCGGCCTCGACCTGTACGAGCAGTACTTC	CASSPITGLDLYEQYF
-	TRBJ1-1	TRBV28	-	TGTGCCAGCAGTTTAGTCGGGGCCGGGGGAGCTTTCTTT	CASSLVGAGGAFF
TRBD2	TRBJ2-1	TRBV7-9	-	TGTGCCAGCAGCATCTTGACTAGCGGGTCTGACAATGAGCAGTTCTTC	CASSILTSGSDNEQFF
-	TRBJ2-7	TRBV5-8	-	TGTGCCAGCAGCTTGGACTCTGCAGCGGTCGAGCAGTACTTC	CASSLDSAAVEQYF
-	TRBJ2-3	TRBV18	-	TGTGCCAGCTCCGACATCGTCGGCACAGATACGCAGTATTTT	CASSDIVGTDTQYF
-	TRBJ2-1	TRBV27	-	TGTGCCAGCCTGGTGGGGCTGAGCTCCTACAATGAGCAGTTCTTC	CASLVGLSSYNEQFF
TRBD2	TRBJ2-7	TRBV9	once	TGTGCCAGCAGCATCTTAGCGGGAGGTAACGAGCAGTACTTC	CASSILAGGNEQYF
TRBD1	TRBJ2-7	TRBV27	-	TGTGCCAGCAGTACTGGGACAGGGGGCTACGAGCAGTACTTC	CASSTGTGGYEQYF
TRBD2	TRBJ2-2	TRBV2	-	TGTGCCAGCAGCCCGTGGGCCCTCCAGCGGGGCACCGGGGAGCTGTTTTTT	CASSPWALQRGTGELFF
-	TRBJ1-3	TRBV6-1	-	TGTGCCAGCAGTGATCGAGGAAAAAGTGGAAACACCATATATTTT	CASSDRGKSGNTIYF
-	TRBJ2-3	TRBV9	-	TGTGCCAGCACCTCTACCTCAGGGGTAGCGACAGATACGCAGTATTTT	CASTSTSGVATDTQYF
TRBD1	TRBJ2-7	TRBV18	-	TGTGCCAGCTCACCCCGGGACAGGCCGTACGAGCAGTACTTC	CASSPRDRPYEQYF
-	TRBJ2-2	TRBV7-3	once	TGTGCCAGCAGTCCATTAGTCCCCGCGGGGCCCGGGGAGCTGTTTTTT	CASSPLVPAGPGELFF
-	TRBJ2-1	TRBV11-2	-	TGTGCCAGCAGCTTGGCGGGTGGGGCCTACAATGAGCAGTTCTTC	CASSLAGGAYNEQFF